What follows is one TCR beta chain and its context. Its binding antigen is unknown. This sample was sequenced with an Illumina HiSeq 2000. TCR beta cDNA libraries were prepared using 5'RACE template switching, which introduced a universal primer site and unique molecular identifiers. cDNA synthesis was primed from the TCR beta constant segment, followed by two successive PCR amplification steps. The authors' pipeline ran thus. Reads were demultiplexed and grouped by UMI with MIGEC, and clonotypes were assembled and quantified with MiTCR. To exclude erroneous sequences, only TCR cDNA sequences supported by at least two reads were retained. The tcR package was used for downstream repertoire analysis, with clonotypes matched between fractions based on CDR3 nucleotide sequence plus V segment. VDJmatch was used to annotate antigen specificity against VDJdb, with one amino acid substitution allowed in CDR3. Each entry corresponds to one CDR3 protein sequence from reads that TCRdb reprocessed, and DNA is not given. These V and J calls are TCRdb output, not the study's own analysis. The sample's table lists a count of 150,000 to 200,000 distinct CDR3 sequences. About 19% of the sample is held by the ten biggest clonotypes.

HCMV-specific IgG was detected in serum with a commercial ELISA kit to determine HCMV serostatus. Peripheral blood mononuclear cells were isolated from blood by Ficoll density gradient centrifugation. The data derive from a study of T cells expressing NK-cell markers (TCRdb year 2020). About the full investigation: In sorted CD3+CD56+NKG2C+, CD3+CD56+NKG2C- and CD3+CD56-NKG2C+ T-cell subsets from eight donors, TCR beta-chain repertoires were profiled. Of the eight sequenced donors, seven were found to be HCMV-seropositive and one was found to be HCMV-seronegative. All eight donors whose samples were sequenced were randomly selected healthy volunteers, three of them men and five women. Illumina HiSeq 2000/2500, MiSeq or NextSeq was used to sequence libraries as 2 x 150 bp reads.

Looking up the germline V gene yields CDR1 SGDLS and CDR2 YYNGEE. Its CDR3 holds 12 amino acids, cysteine through phenylalanine. This entry has no DNA. Broader findings and caveats from the paper: Those dominant clonotypes were again the most abundant among CD3+CD56-NKG2C+ cells in a handful of donors, at about 28.3-65%. In six donors, the dominant CD3+CD56+NKG2C+ clonotypes ranked among the top 10 CD8+ clonotypes, making up 1.0-7.0% of CD8+ T cells. Whether the expanded NKG2C-expressing T cell clones were specific for HCMV antigens was left unclear.

Material for sequencing was blood T cells: a sorted CD56 or NKG2C T cell subset, CD4+ or CD8+ T cells, or bulk PBMC T cells (not recorded which). The receptor comes from a man aged 18 to 70 in good health. This receptor chain uses TRBV9 and TRBJ2-3; no DNA is available, so the TRBD2 call from TCRdb remains unchecked. Here the CDR3 is given as CASTGPTDTQYF.